This section outlines one TCR beta chain sequence together with its context. Its antigen remains unidentified. The sample originates from a study of T cells in localized non-small cell lung cancer. Notes on the study in general: Uninvolved adjacent lung showed the highest T cell clonality, exceeding tumor. Appearance in adjacent lung was seen for a median approximately 59 of the top 100 tumor clones. Higher blood T cell density tracked longer overall survival.

Sequencing used immunoSEQ multiplex PCR; TCRdb keeps in-frame clones, though not all of them. The table shows 35,000 to 45,000 clones, with about 76% occurring only once. Here the sequenced sample was PBMCs, taken before any cancer treatment. This clonotype originated in a woman aged 35-70 years with stage II squamous cell lung carcinoma.

Written as DNA, the CDR3 is TGCGCCAGCAGCTCCGGGACAGGGGTGGTGGGTACAGATACGCAGTATTTT. Its translation is CASSSGTGVVGTDTQYF. The genes are TRBV5-1 and TRBJ2-3; 10 bases align to TRBD1. The CDR3 runs 17 residues. V dropped 3 bases and J dropped 3; count of bases not matched to a gene: 10. Germline CDR1 SGHRS, CDR2 YFSETQ.